The 14 T cell receptor beta chains below were found in one sample sequenced in a study of cytomegalovirus exposure and HLA in healthy donors. Some clones are missing from TCRdb's copy, which holds only in-frame ones; the method was immunoSEQ multiplex PCR. The sample yields roughly 260,000 clones, approximately 87% seen once. The specimen was PBMCs. These receptors came from a man younger than 30 in good health and CMV-seronegative.

The gene calls are TRBV18 and TRBJ1-2; D is ambiguous. V lost 2 bases to trimming and J lost 0 bases, with 7 bases between them. Germline V gene data show CDR1 as KGHSH and CDR2 as LQKENI. This CDR3 contains 14 residues. The CDR3 coding sequence is TGTGCCAGCTCACCAAACGGAGCTAACTATGGCTACACCTTC. Translating it yields CASSPNGANYGYTF.

This clone has a handful of counts. The chain joins TRBV7-9 to TRBJ2-1; TRBD2 is a possible D gene (5 bases). Germline V CDR1 and CDR2: SEHNR, FQNEAQ (reference sequence). This CDR3 has 15 residues. V was pared by 1 base and J by 3 bases, with 10 bases between. In nucleotides, the CDR3 is TGTGCCAGCAGCTTAGGGCGGGCAGGCTACAATGAGCAGTTCTTC. Its protein is CASSLGRAGYNEQFF.

This chain joins TRBV4-1 and TRBJ2-1; 8 bases map to TRBD2. V was pared by 4 bases and J by 3 bases, with 5 bases of the junction left unmatched. Germline-derived CDR1 and CDR2 are MGHRA and YSYEKL. The CDR3 has 15 amino acids. The CDR3 DNA follows: TGCGCCAGCAGCCTCGCGGGGGGCAGCTACAATGAGCAGTTCTTC. It yields the protein CASSLAGGSYNEQFF.

This chain connects TRBV28 to TRBJ2-7; TRBD2 matches at 12 bases. Germline loops: CDR1 MDHEN, CDR2 SYDVKM. V was pared by 6 bases and J by 5 bases, with 8 bases of the junction left unmatched. This CDR3 has 15 residues. The CDR3 sequence is CASSPSGRAVNEQYF. CDR3 DNA: TGTGCCAGCAGCCCTAGCGGGAGGGCCGTGAACGAGCAGTACTTC.

V and J are TRBV4-3 and TRBJ1-6; D gene unclear. V lost 1 base, J lost 6 bases, and 13 bases lay in between. The V gene's germline CDR1 is LGHNA and CDR2 YSLEER. The CDR3 contains 16 residues. Written as DNA, the CDR3 is TGCGCCAGCAGCCAAGGTATCGGACTCACTAATTCACCCCTCCACTTT. Translating it yields CASSQGIGLTNSPLHF.

This chain joins TRBV6-4 and TRBJ2-2, with 8 positions matching TRBD2. Looked up from germline, CDR1 is MRHNA and CDR2 is SNTAGT. The CDR3 contains 16 residues. V was pared by 3 bases and J by 4 bases, with 7 bases of the junction left unmatched. CDR3 nucleotide sequence: TGTGCCAGCAGTGAAGGAGCGGGAGTAGTCACCGGGGAGCTGTTTTTT. It encodes CASSEGAGVVTGELFF.

CDR3: CASSPRDSSYEQYF. In DNA form, the CDR3 reads TGTGCCAGCAGTCCAAGGGACTCCTCCTACGAGCAGTACTTC. The chain joins TRBV27 to TRBJ2-7; tentative D call: TRBD2 (6 bases). Germline V gives CDR1 MNHEY, CDR2 SMNVEV (reference sequence). Trimming pared 5 bases from V and 0 bases from J, leaving 11 bases between. The CDR3 runs to 14 residues.

The chain has TRBV27 and TRBJ2-3, with D unclear. The V end lost 4 bases, the J end lost 0 bases, and 8 bases lay between the germline ends. The V gene's germline CDR1 is MNHEY and CDR2 SMNVEV (reference sequence). The CDR3 consists of 14 residues. CDR3 residues: CASSSTVSTDTQYF. CDR3 nucleotides: TGTGCCAGCAGTTCTACCGTTAGCACAGATACGCAGTATTTT.

This chain uses TRBV11-3 with TRBJ2-5; 7 bases line up with TRBD2. This CDR3 contains 15 residues. Germline V gene sequence: CDR1 SGHNT, CDR2 YENEEA. J was trimmed by 2 bases and V by 3 bases; bases with no gene match: 6. The CDR3 region is CASSLGLLAQETQYF. Written as DNA, the CDR3 is TGTGCCAGCAGCTTGGGGTTACTAGCGCAAGAGACCCAGTACTTC.

The gene calls are TRBV19 and TRBJ1-5; the D gene is possibly TRBD1 (5 bases). Trimming shortened V by 10 bases and J by 4 bases, and 17 bases separated the two germline ends. Germline V CDR1 and CDR2: LNHDA, SQIVND (reference sequence). The CDR3 covers 14 residues. In nucleotides, the CDR3 is TGTGCCACCTCCAGCCTGGGGGGGAATCAGCCCCAGCATTTT. Translating gives CATSSLGGNQPQHF. The full variable domain, in which reference TRBV19 and TRBJ1-5 provide the parts outside the CDR3, is DGGITQSPKYLFRKEGQNVTLSCEQNLNHDAMYWYRQDPGQGLRLIYYSQIVNDFQKGDIAEGYSVSREKKESFPLTVTSAQKNPTAFYLCATSSLGGNQPQHFGDGTRLSIL.

V and J are TRBV11-2 and TRBJ2-6, with D perhaps TRBD2 (5 bases). The germline gives CDR1 SGHAT, CDR2 FQNNGV. V shed 2 bases and J shed 1 base, with 12 bases lying between them. The CDR3 contains 17 residues. The CDR3 bases are TGTGCCAGCAGCTTACGCCCCCGGGATTCTGGGGCCAACGTCCTGACTTTC. This gives the protein CASSLRPRDSGANVLTF. Full variable domain (outside the CDR3, taken from reference TRBV11-2 and TRBJ2-6): EAGVAQSPRYKIIEKRQSVAFWCNPISGHATLYWYQQILGQGPKLLIQFQNNGVVDDSQLPKDRFSAERLKGVDSTLKIQPAKLEDSAVYLCASSLRPRDSGANVLTFGAGSRLTVL.

As DNA, the CDR3 is TGCGCCAGCAGCTTCCAGGAAGGAAACACTGAAGCTTTCTTT. It encodes CASSFQEGNTEAFF. The gene calls are TRBV5-1 and TRBJ1-1; D gene unclear. V was shortened by 2 bases and J by 2 bases, with 10 bases between the two germline ends. Germline lookup yields CDR1 SGHRS and CDR2 YFSETQ. The CDR3 extends over 14 amino acids. Together with reference TRBV5-1 and TRBJ1-1, the CDR3 gives the full variable domain: KAGVTQTPRYLIKTRGQQVTLSCSPISGHRSVSWYQQTPGQGLQFLFEYFSETQRNKGNFPGRFSGRQFSNSRSEMNVSTLELGDSALYLCASSFQEGNTEAFFGQGTRLTVV.

The gene calls are TRBV29-1 and TRBJ2-7; TRBD1 matches 8 bases. The CDR3 has 11 residues. Germline values: CDR1 SQVTM, CDR2 ANQGSEA. The V segment lost 4 bases and the J segment 6 bases; nucleotides outside the gene matches: 2. The CDR3 bases are TGCAGCGTTGGAGGACAGGGCGAGCAGTACTTC. Residues: CSVGGQGEQYF.

The rearrangement uses TRBV10-3 and TRBJ1-1; D may be TRBD1 (6 bases). The CDR3 length is 12 residues. With 9 bases removed from V and 3 bases from J, the gap between germline ends came to 11 bases. Germline V gives CDR1 ENHRY, CDR2 SYGVKD. Here the CDR3 DNA reads TGTGCCATACAGGGTAGGGACACTGAAGCTTTCTTT. Amino acid sequence: CAIQGRDTEAFF.